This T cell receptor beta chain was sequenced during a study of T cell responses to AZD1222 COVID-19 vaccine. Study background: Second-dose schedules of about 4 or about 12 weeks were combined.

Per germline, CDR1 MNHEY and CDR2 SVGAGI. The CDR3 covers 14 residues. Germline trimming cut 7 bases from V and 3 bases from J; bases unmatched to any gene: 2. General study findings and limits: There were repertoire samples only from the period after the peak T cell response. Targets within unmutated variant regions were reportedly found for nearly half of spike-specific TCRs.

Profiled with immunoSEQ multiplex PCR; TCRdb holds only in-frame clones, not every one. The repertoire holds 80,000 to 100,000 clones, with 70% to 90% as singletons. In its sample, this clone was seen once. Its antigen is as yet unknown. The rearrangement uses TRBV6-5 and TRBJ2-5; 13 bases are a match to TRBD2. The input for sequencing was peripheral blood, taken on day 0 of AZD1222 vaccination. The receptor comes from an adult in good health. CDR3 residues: CASTGLAGKETQYF. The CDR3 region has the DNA TGTGCCAGCACGGGACTAGCGGGGAAAGAGACCCAGTACTTC.